These 25 T cell receptor beta chains came from one sample sequenced in a study of T cells in Graves' hyperthyroidism and ophthalmopathy. RNA transcripts gave rise to amplified TCR beta CDR3 regions. The study used the HTBI primer set for a first-round RT-PCR of the TCR CDR3. Via MiXCR, TCRdb re-called the multiplex PCR reads, giving one row per CDR3 protein. The repertoire holds about 700,000 distinct CDR3 sequences, with 45% as singletons. The material sequenced was peripheral blood or thyroid tissue (not recorded which). These receptors came from an adult man with Graves' disease, either hyperthyroidism or ophthalmopathy (not recorded which).

About this clonotype: Given the absence of the conserved phenylalanine or tryptophan at the CDR3 end, a read error is likely. The rearrangement joins TRBV2 to TRBJ1-2; D gene uncertain. The germline V gene has CDR1 SNHLY and CDR2 FYNNEI. The ends were cut back, 5 bases at V and 0 bases at J, with 10 bases in the middle. This CDR3 contains 14 residues. CDR3 DNA: TGTGCCAGCAGTCAAGACGGAACTAACTATGGCTACACCTCC. The encoded protein is CASSQDGTNYGYTS.

V usage is TRBV7-8 and J usage is TRBJ2-6; no reliable D call. Per the germline V gene, CDR1 is SGHVS and CDR2 is FQNEAQ. The CDR3 covers 20 residues. V was cut by 1 base and J by 0 bases, with 19 bases left in between. As DNA, the CDR3 is TGTGCCAGCAGCTTAGAACCAGGTGGATCTGGAACCTCTGGGGCCAACGTCCTGACTTTC. It encodes CASSLEPGGSGTSGANVLTF.

The chain couples TRBV4-2 to TRBJ1-2, with 8 bases aligning to TRBD1. CDR3 length: 12 amino acids. V was pared by 6 bases and J by 6 bases, with 3 bases of the junction left unmatched. Germline values: CDR1 LGHNA, CDR2 YNFKEQ. CDR3 sequence reads: CASRSGGDGYTF. CDR3 DNA: TGTGCCAGCAGGTCAGGGGGCGATGGCTACACCTTC.

This clonotype was seen many times. The chain couples TRBV9 to TRBJ1-2, with 7 bases identical to TRBD1. This CDR3 region has 13 residues. The ends lost 4 bases at V and 4 bases at J; junction bases unmatched: 4. Germline V CDR1 and CDR2: SGDLS, YYNGEE. CDR3 nucleotide sequence: TGTGCCAGCAGCCCCCGGGACAGCTATGGCTACACCTTC. Protein: CASSPRDSYGYTF.

The CDR3 spells CSARVLAGDVEQYF. As DNA, the CDR3 is TGCAGTGCTAGGGTACTAGCGGGGGATGTTGAGCAGTACTTC. The J gene is TRBJ2-7, the V gene TRBV20-1; 11 nucleotides align to TRBD2. Germline V gene data show CDR1 as DFQATT and CDR2 as SNEGSKA (reference sequence). The CDR3 runs to 14 residues. Trimming took 3 bases from V and 7 from J; bases not matched to a gene: 8.

The genes are TRBV25-1 and TRBJ2-5, with D uncertain. There are 13 residues in the CDR3. CDR1 is MGHDK, CDR2 SYGVNS, per germline. The germline V and J ends were trimmed by 8 bases and 4 bases, with 14 bases remaining between them. The CDR3 protein is CASSERWAETQYF. CDR3 DNA: TGTGCCAGCTCCGAACGATGGGCAGAGACCCAGTACTTC.

The rearrangement joins TRBV2 to TRBJ2-5; D possibly corresponds to TRBD2 (5 bases). From germline, CDR1 is SNHLY and CDR2 FYNNEI. The CDR3 is made up of 12 amino acids. Trimming pared 7 bases from V and 3 bases from J, leaving 9 bases between. The CDR3 sequence: CASKSREETQYF. CDR3 DNA sequence: TGTGCCAGCAAGTCGCGGGAAGAGACCCAGTACTTC.

V is TRBV7-9 and J is TRBJ1-2, with 10 positions matching TRBD1. CDR1 and CDR2 (germline): SEHNR, FQNEAQ (reference sequence). The CDR3 loop spans 12 amino acids. V lost 11 bases to trimming and J lost 7 bases; unmatched junction nucleotides: 7. The CDR3 nucleotides read TGTGCCTTGGGACAGGGGTTTGGTGGCTACACCTTC. It translates to CALGQGFGGYTF.

This clonotype was counted only a few times. V gene TRBV7-2 combines with J gene TRBJ2-2, with 8 bases matching TRBD2. CDR3 size: 16 residues. J was trimmed by 4 bases and V by 0 bases; bases with no gene match: 4. CDR1 is SGHTA, CDR2 FQGNSA, per germline. CDR3 protein: CASSLAAGVGTGELFF. CDR3 in DNA: TGTGCCAGCAGCTTAGCAGCGGGGGTTGGCACCGGGGAGCTGTTTTTT.

V gene TRBV19 combines with J gene TRBJ1-1, with 7 bases fitting TRBD1. The CDR3 spans 15 residues. The V gene end was trimmed by 8 bases and the J gene end by 1 base; junction bases not matched to a gene: 10. CDR1 and CDR2 (germline): LNHDA, SQIVND (reference sequence). The chain's CDR3 is CASRPSGTANTEAFF. As DNA, the CDR3 is TGTGCCAGTCGCCCGTCAGGGACAGCGAACACTGAAGCTTTCTTT.

Many counts were recorded for this clonotype. The V gene is TRBV29-1, the J gene TRBJ2-5, with D hard to call. V lost 1 base and J lost 2, with 5 bases in between. The CDR3 extends over 12 amino acids. Per the germline V gene, CDR1 is SQVTM and CDR2 is ANQGSEA. The CDR3 here is CSVEGRQETQYF. CDR3 DNA: TGCAGCGTTGAAGGCAGACAAGAGACCCAGTACTTC. Based on the CDR3 plus reference TRBV29-1 and TRBJ2-5, the full variable domain is SAVISQKPSRDICQRGTSLTIQCQVDSQVTMMFWYRQQPGQSLTLIATANQGSEATYESGFVIDKFPISRPNLTFSTLTVSNMSPEDSSIYLCSVEGRQETQYFGPGTRLLVL.

Many counts were recorded for this clonotype. The J gene is TRBJ1-2, the V gene TRBV6-1; D unclear. Between the trimmed V and J ends, which lost 7 bases and 3 bases, there was a span of 0 bases. Germline values: CDR1 MNHNS, CDR2 SASEGT. The CDR3 has 9 amino acids. CDR3 in DNA: TGTGCCAGCAACTATGGCTACACCTTC. This translates into CASNYGYTF.

This chain joins TRBV5-1 and TRBJ1-1; D remains unclear. Trimming cost V 2 bases and J 4 bases, with 12 bases left between them. The germline V gene encodes CDR1 SGHRS and CDR2 YFSETQ. This CDR3 region has 14 residues. CDR3 nucleotides: TGCGCCAGCAGCTTTCAGGCTGGGAGCACTGAAGCTTTCTTT. This encodes CASSFQAGSTEAFF.

This clonotype was observed at least ten times. This chain links TRBV7-8 with TRBJ1-6; D is unresolved. V lost 1 base and J lost 7, with 8 bases in between. This CDR3 has 14 amino acids. Germline V gene data show CDR1 as SGHVS and CDR2 as FQNEAQ. CDR3 sequence reads: CASSLDRRNSPLHF. CDR3 nucleotide sequence: TGTGCCAGCAGCTTAGATCGGCGCAATTCACCCCTCCACTTT.

This chain connects TRBV7-8 to TRBJ1-5, with no clear D. This CDR3 region has 15 residues. Deletions cut 7 bases from V and 0 bases from J, with 13 bases between. CDR1 and CDR2 from the germline V gene are SGHVS and FQNEAQ. Here the CDR3 DNA reads TGTGCCAGCAACCCGACGGGAAATAGCAATCAGCCCCAGCATTTT. Encoded protein: CASNPTGNSNQPQHF.

This clonotype was picked up many times. The J gene is TRBJ2-5, the V gene TRBV7-3; weak D call: TRBD1 (5 bases). The CDR3 covers 14 residues. The germline CDR1 and CDR2 sequences are SGHTA and FQGTGA. V lost 0 bases and J 1 base, leaving 6 bases between the germline ends. Here the CDR3 reads CASSLTGRQETQYF. For the CDR3, the DNA is TGTGCCAGCAGCTTAACGGGGCGCCAAGAGACCCAGTACTTC.

The CDR3 sequence is CASSFWGIFSGNTIYF. The CDR3 DNA follows: TGTGCCAGCAGCTTTTGGGGGATATTCTCTGGAAACACCATATATTTT. The V and J genes are TRBV5-6 and TRBJ1-3, with a tentative D call TRBD1 (5 bases). Trimming left V 2 bases short and J 0 bases short, with 12 bases between. Germline values: CDR1 SGHDT, CDR2 YYEEEE. This CDR3 contains 16 residues.

This clonotype showed up just a few times. The chain recombines TRBV5-6 with TRBJ1-2; a weak D match, TRBD1 (5 bases). CDR1 is SGHDT and CDR2 is YYEEEE in the germline V gene. CDR3 length: 13 residues. V was clipped by 4 bases and J by 4 bases, with 11 bases between them. The CDR3 bases are TGTGCCAGCAGCCCAGGGAACCCCTATGGCTACACCTTC. Amino acids: CASSPGNPYGYTF.

The chain is built from TRBV9 and TRBJ1-5, with no clear D. V was shortened by 0 bases and J by 11 bases, with 12 bases between the two germline ends. CDR1 and CDR2 from the germline V gene are SGDLS and YYNGEE. CDR3 size: 13 residues. As DNA, the CDR3 is TGTGCCAGCAGCGTAGTTGGTCAAGAGACCCAGCATTTT. This sequence encodes CASSVVGQETQHF.

This clonotype was counted ten times or more. This chain connects TRBV7-9 to TRBJ2-5, with 12 bases identical to TRBD1. Germline V gene lookup returns CDR1 SEHNR and CDR2 FQNEAQ (reference sequence). V was pared by 6 bases and J by 3 bases, with 11 bases of the junction left unmatched. This CDR3 region has 17 residues. The DNA of the CDR3 is TGTGCCAGCAGGCCCACGCCGGGACAGGGGGCTGAAGAGACCCAGTACTTC. Its translation: CASRPTPGQGAEETQYF.

To note about this clonotype: At one end the junction does not follow the germline gene, possibly because of a read error. This chain links TRBV2 with TRBJ1-4; 8 positions agree with TRBD1. Germline loops: CDR1 SNHLY, CDR2 FYNNEI. CDR3 length: 15 residues. This chain's CDR3 is CVSSTQTGENEKLFF. As DNA, the CDR3 is TGTGTCAGCAGTACACAGACAGGGGAAAATGAAAAACTGTTTTTT.

This CDR3 is CASSDKSVAPGQPQHF. CDR3 sequence (DNA): TGTGCCAGCAGTGATAAGTCCGTCGCCCCGGGACAGCCCCAGCATTTT. V is TRBV25-1 and J is TRBJ1-5; no reliable D call. Per the germline V gene, CDR1 is MGHDK and CDR2 is SYGVNS. The CDR3 spans 16 residues. V lost 3 bases and J lost 7, with 19 bases in between. Using reference TRBV25-1 and TRBJ1-5 for the parts outside the CDR3, the full variable domain is EADIYQTPRYLVIGTGKKITLECSQTMGHDKMYWYQQDPGMELHLIHYSYGVNSTEKGDLSSESTVSRIRTEHFPLTLESARPSHTSQYLCASSDKSVAPGQPQHFGDGTRLSIL.

Turning to this clonotype: A much larger clone differs from this one at a single base, so this may be a read error. The CDR3 sequence is CASSEIQYEKLFF. In DNA, the CDR3 is TGTGCCAGCAGCGAGATTCAGTATGAAAAACTGTTTTTT. This chain links TRBV7-2 with TRBJ1-4; D not resolved. The CDR3 contains 13 residues. CDR1 is SGHTA, CDR2 FQGNSA, per germline. The ends were cut back, 5 bases at V and 6 bases at J, with 10 bases in the middle.

This chain joins TRBV25-1 and TRBJ1-1; D possibly corresponds to TRBD1 (6 bases). The CDR3 loop spans 14 amino acids. V was clipped by 7 bases and J by 0 bases, with 12 bases between them. Germline V gene sequence: CDR1 MGHDK, CDR2 SYGVNS. CDR3 region: CASKRGAMNTEAFF. The DNA of the CDR3 is TGTGCCAGCAAGAGGGGGGCAATGAACACTGAAGCTTTCTTT.

This clonotype was seen repeatedly, ten times or more. The chain couples TRBV7-3 to TRBJ2-2; 10 bases are a match to TRBD2. V dropped 5 bases and J dropped 2; count of bases not matched to a gene: 5. Germline V gives CDR1 SGHTA, CDR2 FQGTGA. The CDR3 covers 16 residues. The CDR3 reads CASSPTSGVNTGELFF. The CDR3 DNA sequence: TGTGCCAGCAGCCCCACTAGCGGGGTTAACACCGGGGAGCTGTTTTTT. The full variable domain, with the rest looked up from reference TRBV7-3 and TRBJ2-2, is GAGVSQTPSNKVTEKGKYVELRCDPISGHTALYWYRQSLGQGPEFLIYFQGTGAADDSGLPNDRFFAVRPEGSVSTLKIQRTERGDSAVYLCASSPTSGVNTGELFFGEGSRLTVL.